This T cell receptor (beta chain) is from a study of human T cells and chemical hapten exposure (dated by TCRdb to about 2021). Regarding the research as a whole: For sensitization, 2% DPC in acetone was applied to a roughly 2 cm by roughly 2 cm area of upper inner arm skin. Libraries were combined into a pool for sequencing, and differences in TCR yield between samples came mainly from small differences in library volumes within the pool. Throughout the study period of roughly 24 weeks, patients also received therapeutic DPC doses to the scalp every week. Peripheral blood TCR repertoire changes were tracked in vivo in alopecia patients during primary and secondary sensitization to the hapten diphenylcyclopropenone (DPC). Patch testing was performed on the upper back with Finn chambers containing 0.01% DPC, and the patch tests were scored after 6 days according to International Contact Dermatitis Research Group standards. Blood was sampled from patients pre-sensitization (week 0) and at 2, 6 and about 24 weeks after DPC sensitization. Blood for TCR sequencing was provided by twenty-nine alopecia patients at one to four time points (pre-sensitization, 2, 6 and 24 weeks). Most of the patients in the cohort were female, and the cohort covered alopecia areata with under or over 50% scalp involvement, alopecia totalis and alopecia universalis. Overall study outcomes, separate from this receptor: Repeated subsampling changed both the strength of the expansion versus patch-test correlation and the threshold at which the correlation became significant. Because every patient had alopecia, a presumed autoimmune disease, the patients' immune response might differ from that of healthy individuals. The number of PT1 expanded TCRs positively correlated with patch test score, significant at thresholds 8, 16 and 32 but not 4. DPC sensitization did not change how many TCRs were above 1 in 1000 frequency, and no evidence was found of alterations in global repertoire structure. Significantly more large CDR3 similarity clusters were formed by expanded TCRs than by pre-sensitization or healthy control sets, consistent with antigen-driven responses.

Between the V and J ends, shortened by 6 bases and 2 bases respectively, the junction contains 7 bases. The CDR3 sequence holds 12 residues, the cysteine and phenylalanine included. Only CDR3 DNA is held: 36 bases, read in frame from base 1. The germline V gene sets CDR1 to SNHLY and CDR2 to FYNNEI. This clonotype was seen a few times. Its antigen is unknown. The record has no base qualities; no much larger clone is one base away. The time point label, read with the paper, signifies: pre-sensitization, week 0. Read against the paper, the sample's treatment or condition label means: therapeutic diphenylcyclopropenone sensitization with weekly scalp DPC. Blood at each patch-test visit was drawn before the patch test was applied. Patients were considered eligible if aged 18 to 70, diagnosed with alopecia and deemed suitable for DPC therapy, and patients were excluded if pregnant. Total RNA was isolated from unfractionated whole blood collected in Tempus Blood RNA tubes.

Library prep was done by RACE. The reads were generated on a NextSeq 500. During library preparation, unique molecular identifiers were attached to individual cDNA molecules so that TCRs could be counted quantitatively and reproducibly. Both TCR alpha and TCR beta chains were sequenced from each blood RNA sample. The authors' analysis ran thus. Samples had a median of about 96,000 TCRs, with a range from about 23,224 to 750,000. The Decombinator software suite was used to annotate the V, J and CDR3 of the TCR reads. Every sample was subsampled to the same number of TCRs (28,000) for the PS versus PT1 abundance plots. TCRs were defined as expanded if absent before sensitization and observed at least eight times at the 2-week time point. The raw public data were reprocessed by TCRdb itself: fastp quality trimming at Q25, MiXCR clonotype calling, in-frame beta chains only. For every CDR3 protein sequence, its rows merge into one entry that carries the most common genes and DNA. The V and J calls follow TCRdb's processing rather than the paper's. This sample gives about 98,000 distinct CDR3 sequences in total; 10% to 13% of them show up just once. Approximately 3.1% of the sample comes from the top ten.

This TCR was sampled from a woman aged 55-69 years with alopecia areata. Some clones in this sample may be carry-over from other donors' samples. The chain employs TRBV2 and TRBJ1-2; confidence is insufficient to name the D gene. The sequencing used whole blood, collected in connection with sensitization to the hapten diphenylcyclopropenone (DPC). The CDR3 region has the sequence CASRRVNYGYTF. The nucleotides are TGTGCCAGCAGGCGGGTGAACTATGGCTACACCTTC.